The rows below give T cell receptor beta chains drawn from one sample of a study of cytomegalovirus exposure and HLA in healthy donors. Clones were read by immunoSEQ multiplex PCR, and TCRdb kept only the in-frame ones, dropping some. The table includes just under 150,000 clones, around 75% detected once. The sample taken for sequencing was PBMCs. Source of these receptors: a woman under 40 in good health and CMV-seronegative. Each CDR3 is given with its conserved first and last residue. Each record gives: D gene, clone size, J gene, V gene, CDR3 protein, CDR3 DNA. A D gene is named only where the DNA matches it firmly. Part of the rows lack a size; the others show once, few, many or a class for expanded clones.

d_gene: TRBD2; abundance: .; j_gene: TRBJ2-1; v_gene: TRBV19; CDR3aa: CASSLHRGLAGRGEQFF; CDR3nt: TGTGCCAGTAGTCTTCACCGGGGACTAGCGGGAAGGGGTGAGCAGTTCTTC
d_gene: TRBD1; abundance: .; j_gene: TRBJ2-7; v_gene: TRBV5-4; CDR3aa: CASSRQGTYEQYF; CDR3nt: TGTGCCAGCAGCCGACAGGGGACCTACGAGCAGTACTTC
d_gene: .; abundance: few; j_gene: TRBJ1-1; v_gene: TRBV5-1; CDR3aa: CASSYRLNTEAFF; CDR3nt: TGCGCCAGCAGCTACAGGCTGAACACTGAAGCTTTCTTT
d_gene: TRBD2; abundance: few; j_gene: TRBJ2-1; v_gene: TRBV19; CDR3aa: CASSMISGWSVGEQFF; CDR3nt: TGTGCCAGTAGTATGATTAGCGGGTGGTCAGTAGGTGAGCAGTTCTTC
d_gene: TRBD1; abundance: .; j_gene: TRBJ2-7; v_gene: TRBV5-8; CDR3aa: CASSLGGPRDRGYEQYF; CDR3nt: TGTGCCAGCAGCTTGGGGGGGCCCCGGGACAGGGGCTACGAGCAGTACTTC
d_gene: .; abundance: .; j_gene: TRBJ1-1; v_gene: TRBV7-6; CDR3aa: CASSLALGRGMNTEAFF; CDR3nt: TGTGCCAGCAGCTTAGCGTTAGGGAGGGGGATGAACACTGAAGCTTTCTTT
d_gene: TRBD1; abundance: .; j_gene: TRBJ2-1; v_gene: TRBV7-3; CDR3aa: CASSSDRGGYNEQFF; CDR3nt: TGTGCCAGCAGCTCGGACAGGGGAGGGTACAATGAGCAGTTCTTC
d_gene: .; abundance: few; j_gene: TRBJ2-7; v_gene: TRBV6-5; CDR3aa: CASRTGQGPGYEQYF; CDR3nt: TGTGCCAGCAGAACCGGGCAGGGGCCGGGGTACGAGCAGTACTTC
d_gene: .; abundance: .; j_gene: TRBJ2-5; v_gene: TRBV19; CDR3aa: CASSPGTWEQYF; CDR3nt: TGTGCCAGTAGTCCCGGGACTTGGGAGCAGTACTTC
d_gene: .; abundance: few; j_gene: TRBJ1-1; v_gene: TRBV5-6; CDR3aa: CASTRGTEAFF; CDR3nt: TGTGCCAGCACCCGAGGCACTGAAGCTTTCTTT
d_gene: TRBD1; abundance: .; j_gene: TRBJ1-2; v_gene: TRBV7-6; CDR3aa: CASSPGTGGVYGYTF; CDR3nt: TGTGCCAGCAGCCCAGGGACAGGGGGAGTATATGGCTACACCTTC
d_gene: TRBD2; abundance: .; j_gene: TRBJ2-3; v_gene: TRBV7-2; CDR3aa: CASSLAGGPTDTQYF; CDR3nt: TGTGCCAGCAGTTTAGCGGGAGGGCCCACAGATACGCAGTATTTT
d_gene: .; abundance: .; j_gene: TRBJ2-3; v_gene: TRBV15; CDR3aa: CATSRERGFGTQYF; CDR3nt: TGTGCCACCAGCAGAGAACGGGGGTTTGGTACGCAGTATTTT
d_gene: TRBD1; abundance: .; j_gene: TRBJ1-2; v_gene: TRBV19; CDR3aa: CASRGTGQNYGYTF; CDR3nt: TGTGCCAGTAGGGGGACAGGGCAAAACTATGGCTACACCTTC
d_gene: .; abundance: .; j_gene: TRBJ2-2; v_gene: TRBV16; CDR3aa: CASSPRRNTGELFF; CDR3nt: TGTGCCAGCAGCCCACGGAGGAACACCGGGGAGCTGTTTTTT
d_gene: TRBD1; abundance: .; j_gene: TRBJ1-5; v_gene: TRBV2; CDR3aa: CASRSRTGGLQPQHF; CDR3nt: TGTGCCAGCCGGAGCCGGACAGGGGGCCTTCAGCCCCAGCATTTT
d_gene: TRBD1; abundance: .; j_gene: TRBJ2-7; v_gene: TRBV18; CDR3aa: CASSPPRDRGVYEQYF; CDR3nt: TGTGCCAGCTCACCACCCCGAGACAGGGGTGTCTACGAGCAGTACTTC
d_gene: TRBD1; abundance: .; j_gene: TRBJ2-1; v_gene: TRBV13; CDR3aa: CASSLRQGLDNEQFF; CDR3nt: TGTGCCAGCAGCTTGCGACAGGGTCTCGACAATGAGCAGTTCTTC